Shown below are 21 T cell receptor beta chains from a single sample sequenced in a study of cytomegalovirus exposure and HLA in healthy donors. The primer mix had 60 Vbeta and 13 Jbeta primers. Assay used: immunoSEQ multiplex PCR; TCRdb lists only in-frame clones, some missing. The sample records roughly 69,000 clones, 75% to 80% being singletons. The sample taken for sequencing was PBMCs. These receptors were obtained from a man younger than 30 in good health and CMV-seronegative.

This rearrangement joins TRBV2 to TRBJ1-2, with a weak D call TRBD1 (6 bases). CDR1 and CDR2 from the germline V gene are SNHLY and FYNNEI. Trimming removed 6 bases at V and 8 bases at J, with 16 bases between. The CDR3 runs to 13 residues. CDR3 loop: CASRTDRLGGYTF. CDR3 coding DNA: TGTGCCAGCAGGACGGACAGACTCGGAGGCTACACCTTC.

This chain joins TRBV5-1 and TRBJ2-1; 10 nucleotides agree with TRBD1. Trimming at V came to 5 bases and at J to 8 bases, leaving 10 bases not matched to a gene. The CDR3 length is 15 residues. From germline, CDR1 is SGHRS and CDR2 YFSETQ. The CDR3 region is CASRPGQGTNDEQFF. The CDR3 DNA follows: TGCGCCAGCAGGCCGGGACAGGGGACGAACGATGAGCAGTTCTTC.

The chain combines TRBV6-1 with TRBJ2-7; 10 bases line up with TRBD1. Germline CDR1 and CDR2: MNHNS and SASEGT. The CDR3 loop spans 13 amino acids. J gave up 7 bases and V 6 bases, and 6 bases lay outside the gene matches. The CDR3 region has the DNA TGTGCCAGCAGGGCAAGGACAGGGGGTGAGCAGTACTTC. Its protein product is CASRARTGGEQYF.

This clone has a handful of counts. This chain joins TRBV9 and TRBJ2-3, with TRBD2 as a possible D gene (6 bases). The CDR3 has 17 amino acids. Germline V gene sequence: CDR1 SGDLS, CDR2 YYNGEE. V was pared by 3 bases and J by 3 bases, with 20 bases between. The CDR3: CASSATVLAGLTDTQYF. DNA for the CDR3: TGTGCCAGCAGCGCCACCGTTCTTGCGGGGTTAACAGATACGCAGTATTTT.

This clone was counted a few times. V is TRBV19 and J is TRBJ2-5; the D gene is possibly TRBD2 (6 bases). V lost 5 bases and J 2 bases, leaving 15 bases between the germline ends. Germline CDR1 and CDR2: LNHDA and SQIVND (reference sequence). This CDR3 is built from 15 residues. The CDR3 coding sequence is TGTGCCAGTAGTGCAGCCTGGCGGGGACAAGAGACCCAGTACTTC. Translated: CASSAAWRGQETQYF.

The CDR3 reads CASSVAAGDTGELFF. In DNA form, the CDR3 reads TGTGCCAGCAGCGTAGCTGCGGGGGACACCGGGGAGCTGTTTTTT. The V and J genes are TRBV9 and TRBJ2-2, with TRBD2 matching 7 bases. Looked up from germline, CDR1 is SGDLS and CDR2 is YYNGEE. V was clipped by 0 bases and J by 3 bases; unmatched bases: 2. The CDR3 consists of 15 residues.

The CDR3 nucleotides read TGTGCCAGCAGCCCAGGGGGCCGAGAGACCCAGTACTTC. It codes for CASSPGGRETQYF. The gene calls are TRBV5-5 and TRBJ2-5; 8 bases fit TRBD1. Trimming took 4 bases from V and 4 from J; bases not matched to a gene: 3. The germline V gene encodes CDR1 SGHKS and CDR2 YYEKEE (reference sequence). The CDR3 totals 13 residues.

The rearrangement links TRBV29-1 to TRBJ1-2; D is uncertain. The CDR3 has 12 residues. The V and J ends lost 0 bases and 6 bases respectively, with 8 bases between them. Germline loops: CDR1 SQVTM, CDR2 ANQGSEA. In nucleotides, the CDR3 is TGCAGCGTTGAAGATCAGGTTCATGGCTACACCTTC. Translation: CSVEDQVHGYTF.

The gene calls are TRBV27 and TRBJ1-3; no definite D call. Germline assignment: CDR1 MNHEY and CDR2 SMNVEV (reference sequence). Trimming took off 4 bases at V and 0 bases at J, with 10 bases between the two ends. This CDR3 contains 15 residues. The CDR3 nucleotides are TGTGCCAGCAGTTCCCCAAACAGCTCTGGAAACACCATATATTTT. It is translated as CASSSPNSSGNTIYF.

The V gene is TRBV5-6, the J gene TRBJ1-3, with D perhaps TRBD1 (6 bases). With 2 bases removed from V and 3 bases from J, the gap between germline ends came to 15 bases. The CDR3 is 16 amino acids. CDR1 is SGHDT and CDR2 is YYEEEE in the germline V gene. This CDR3 is CASSLDRQAVGNTIYF. In nucleotides, the CDR3 is TGTGCCAGCAGCTTAGACCGACAGGCAGTTGGAAACACCATATATTTT.

J is TRBJ1-4 and V is TRBV19, with TRBD1 matching over 10 bases. The germline V gene encodes CDR1 LNHDA and CDR2 SQIVND (reference sequence). There are 15 residues in the CDR3. Trimming at V came to 6 bases and at J to 8 bases, leaving 9 bases not matched to a gene. CDR3 amino acids: CASRATGGAGEKLFF. For the CDR3, the DNA is TGTGCCAGTAGAGCGACAGGGGGCGCAGGGGAAAAACTGTTTTTT. The entire variable domain, with the rest obtained from reference TRBV19 and TRBJ1-4, is as follows: DGGITQSPKYLFRKEGQNVTLSCEQNLNHDAMYWYRQDPGQGLRLIYYSQIVNDFQKGDIAEGYSVSREKKESFPLTVTSAQKNPTAFYLCASRATGGAGEKLFFGSGTQLSVL.

V is TRBV6-1 and J is TRBJ2-7; 12 nucleotides align to TRBD2. The CDR3 runs to 14 residues. Germline assignment: CDR1 MNHNS and CDR2 SASEGT. V shed 6 bases, J shed 2 bases, and the junction held 2 bases outside the gene matches. Written as DNA, the CDR3 is TGTGCCAGCAGGGCTAGCGGGGGGGCCTACGAGCAGTACTTC. The encoded protein is CASRASGGAYEQYF.

The sample holds a few counts of this clone. The rearrangement uses TRBV27 and TRBJ1-6; 9 bases match TRBD1. Germline loops: CDR1 MNHEY, CDR2 SMNVEV (reference sequence). V was clipped by 6 bases and J by 5 bases; unmatched bases: 2. The CDR3 has 14 residues. The CDR3 sequence is CASRRQGDNSPLHF. The CDR3 DNA reads as TGTGCCAGCAGGAGACAGGGGGATAATTCACCCCTCCACTTT.

CDR3 protein: CASSLWTDANTGELFF. CDR3 DNA sequence: TGTGCCAGCAGCCTTTGGACAGATGCGAACACCGGGGAGCTGTTTTTT. V gene TRBV7-2 combines with J gene TRBJ2-2; weak D call: TRBD1 (6 bases). Germline values: CDR1 SGHTA, CDR2 FQGNSA. This CDR3 has 16 amino acids. The V end was cut by 5 bases, the J end by 0 bases, with 13 bases between.

This clone was found a few times. V usage is TRBV15 and J usage is TRBJ2-1; TRBD2 agrees at 15 bases. The CDR3 contains 15 residues. Per the germline V gene, CDR1 is LNHNV and CDR2 is YYDKDF (reference sequence). Germline trimming cut 6 bases from V and 10 bases from J; bases unmatched to any gene: 7. CDR3 protein: CATSTGTSGGQEQFF. The CDR3 coding sequence is TGTGCCACCAGTACCGGGACTAGCGGGGGGCAAGAGCAGTTCTTC. Variable domain in full (rest from reference TRBV15 and TRBJ2-1): DAMVIQNPRYQVTQFGKPVTLSCSQTLNHNVMYWYQQKSSQAPKLLFHYYDKDFNNEADTPDNFQSRRPNTSFCFLDIRSPGLGDTAMYLCATSTGTSGGQEQFFGPGTRLTVL.

The chain couples TRBV6-1 to TRBJ2-7; maybe TRBD1 (6 bases). V lost 5 bases and J lost 5, with 10 bases in between. The CDR3 length is 12 residues. CDR1 MNHNS and CDR2 SASEGT come from the germline V gene. In nucleotides, the CDR3 is TGTGCCAGCAGTTCCCAGGGGCACGAGCAGTACGTC. It codes for CASSSQGHEQYV.

This clone showed up just a few times. V and J are TRBV4-2 and TRBJ1-5, with TRBD1 as a possible D gene (6 bases). The V end was cut by 0 bases, the J end by 3 bases, with 12 bases between. The length of the CDR3 is 16 residues. Germline V gene data show CDR1 as LGHNA and CDR2 as YNFKEQ. The CDR3, as DNA: TGTGCCAGCAGCCAAGAGAACAGGGTCGCCAATCAGCCCCAGCATTTT. It codes for CASSQENRVANQPQHF.

The CDR3 protein is CASSLGAGKLFF. The CDR3 DNA is TGTGCCAGCAGTTTGGGGGCTGGAAAACTGTTTTTT. The chain carries TRBV27 and TRBJ1-4, with D possibly TRBD1 on 6 matching bases. The CDR3 runs 12 residues. CDR1 and CDR2 (germline): MNHEY, SMNVEV (reference sequence). With 3 bases removed from V and 10 bases from J, the gap between germline ends came to 9 bases.

This chain uses TRBV29-1 with TRBJ2-1, with 8 bases identical to TRBD2. Germline V gives CDR1 SQVTM, CDR2 ANQGSEA. This CDR3 has 19 amino acids. J gave up 3 bases and V 6 bases, and 22 bases lay outside the gene matches. This chain's CDR3 is CSVPRGSGVEGSVYNEQFF. The CDR3 DNA follows: TGCAGCGTCCCCAGGGGTAGCGGGGTCGAGGGCAGCGTCTACAATGAGCAGTTCTTC.

The chain is built from TRBV5-1 and TRBJ1-1; TRBD1 agrees at 7 bases. Unmatched junction bases numbered 11, after V lost 5 bases and J lost 4 bases. The CDR3 runs 15 residues. From germline, CDR1 is SGHRS and CDR2 YFSETQ. CDR3: CASRQNRGPTTEAFF. The CDR3 DNA reads as TGCGCCAGCAGGCAAAACAGGGGACCCACCACTGAAGCTTTCTTT.

This chain uses TRBV28 with TRBJ2-1; tentatively, D is TRBD2 (6 bases). V lost 7 bases to trimming and J lost 3 bases, with 13 bases between them. The CDR3 has 14 amino acids. Looked up from germline, CDR1 is MDHEN and CDR2 is SYDVKM. CDR3 bases: TGTGCCAGCACCTCCGGGACTCGCTACAATGAGCAGTTCTTC. This sequence encodes CASTSGTRYNEQFF.